A selection of T cell receptor beta chains follows, all from one sample in a study of shared clonotypes between healthy human individuals. TCRdb's table, derived via immunoSEQ multiplex PCR, lists solely in-frame clones and lacks some. The profile shows roughly 2,000,000 clones, 85% to 95% of them singletons. Sequenced material: naive CD8+ T cells from PBMCs. Source of these receptors: a man younger than 35 in good health. Some clones in this sample may be carry-over from other donors' samples. CDR3s include the opening cysteine and the closing phenylalanine or tryptophan. Fields, in order: D gene, clone size, J gene, V gene, CDR3 protein, CDR3 DNA. D genes are given only for firm matches. Only some rows state a clone size, as once, few, many or a class for expanded clones.

D gene: -
clone size: -
J gene: TRBJ2-1
V gene: TRBV2
CDR3 protein: CASGSGTSAYNEQFF
CDR3 DNA: TGTGCCAGCGGATCCGGGACTTCAGCCTACAATGAGCAGTTCTTC

D gene: -
clone size: -
J gene: TRBJ2-5
V gene: TRBV29-1
CDR3 protein: CSAAGPGEKTQYF
CDR3 DNA: TGCAGCGCCGCAGGGCCAGGGGAGAAGACCCAGTACTTC

D gene: TRBD2
clone size: -
J gene: TRBJ2-3
V gene: TRBV4-3
CDR3 protein: CASSQNLGRTQLALYTDTQYF
CDR3 DNA: TGCGCCAGCAGCCAAAACCTCGGGAGGACACAACTAGCTTTATACACAGATACGCAGTATTTT

D gene: -
clone size: -
J gene: TRBJ2-3
V gene: TRBV5-4
CDR3 protein: CASSFAGTPSTDTQYF
CDR3 DNA: TGTGCCAGCAGCTTCGCCGGGACCCCTAGCACAGATACGCAGTATTTT

D gene: TRBD2
clone size: -
J gene: TRBJ2-7
V gene: TRBV27
CDR3 protein: CASSYSGGSYEQYF
CDR3 DNA: TGTGCCAGCAGTTATAGCGGGGGATCCTACGAGCAGTACTTC

D gene: TRBD2
clone size: -
J gene: TRBJ2-1
V gene: TRBV29-1
CDR3 protein: CSVEGTSGYREQFF
CDR3 DNA: TGCAGCGTTGAGGGGACTAGCGGCTACAGGGAGCAGTTCTTC

D gene: -
clone size: -
J gene: TRBJ2-7
V gene: TRBV29-1
CDR3 protein: CSVAGLAYSYEQYF
CDR3 DNA: TGCAGCGTTGCTGGACTCGCCTATTCCTACGAGCAGTACTTC

D gene: -
clone size: -
J gene: TRBJ2-7
V gene: TRBV27
CDR3 protein: CASSLSVPPGYEQYF
CDR3 DNA: TGTGCCAGCAGTTTATCGGTGCCCCCAGGCTACGAGCAGTACTTC

D gene: -
clone size: once
J gene: TRBJ2-7
V gene: TRBV19
CDR3 protein: CASRPGRSYEQYF
CDR3 DNA: TGTGCCAGTCGCCCGGGCAGATCCTACGAGCAGTACTTC

D gene: -
clone size: once
J gene: TRBJ2-7
V gene: TRBV28
CDR3 protein: CASNLGPHYEQYF
CDR3 DNA: TGTGCCAGTAACCTCGGACCGCACTACGAGCAGTACTTC

D gene: TRBD2
clone size: -
J gene: TRBJ2-7
V gene: TRBV5-1
CDR3 protein: CASSSGRPTGLQYEQYF
CDR3 DNA: TGCGCCAGCAGCTCTGGTCGCCCAACGGGACTACAGTACGAGCAGTACTTC

D gene: TRBD1
clone size: once
J gene: TRBJ2-1
V gene: TRBV7-9
CDR3 protein: CASSSAGTGQFF
CDR3 DNA: TGTGCCAGCAGCTCGGCCGGGACAGGGCAGTTCTTC

D gene: TRBD1
clone size: -
J gene: TRBJ2-7
V gene: TRBV7-7
CDR3 protein: CASSQGQGAYEQYF
CDR3 DNA: TGTGCCAGCAGCCAAGGACAGGGTGCCTACGAGCAGTACTTC

D gene: -
clone size: -
J gene: TRBJ2-1
V gene: TRBV11-2
CDR3 protein: CASSLEPGAYNEQFF
CDR3 DNA: TGTGCCAGCAGCTTAGAGCCGGGGGCCTACAATGAGCAGTTCTTC

D gene: -
clone size: -
J gene: TRBJ2-7
V gene: TRBV27
CDR3 protein: CASSWAGPGSYEQYF
CDR3 DNA: TGTGCCAGCAGTTGGGCCGGACCTGGCTCCTACGAGCAGTACTTC

D gene: TRBD2
clone size: once
J gene: TRBJ2-1
V gene: TRBV28
CDR3 protein: CASSLGTNNEQFF
CDR3 DNA: TGTGCCAGCAGTTTAGGGACTAACAATGAGCAGTTCTTC

D gene: -
clone size: -
J gene: TRBJ1-2
V gene: TRBV18
CDR3 protein: CASSPGQSFGYGYTF
CDR3 DNA: TGTGCCAGCTCACCGGGGCAGAGTTTCGGCTATGGCTACACCTTC

D gene: -
clone size: -
J gene: TRBJ2-5
V gene: TRBV5-4
CDR3 protein: CASRRTRGSSETQYF
CDR3 DNA: TGTGCCAGCAGACGGACTCGTGGAAGCTCAGAGACCCAGTACTTC

D gene: -
clone size: -
J gene: TRBJ2-2
V gene: TRBV4-1
CDR3 protein: CASSQVRKNTGELFF
CDR3 DNA: TGCGCCAGCAGCCAAGTTCGGAAGAACACCGGGGAGCTGTTTTTT

D gene: TRBD2
clone size: -
J gene: TRBJ2-2
V gene: TRBV10-3
CDR3 protein: CAISGGLAGANTGELFF
CDR3 DNA: TGTGCCATCAGTGGGGGACTAGCGGGAGCGAACACCGGGGAGCTGTTTTTT

D gene: -
clone size: -
J gene: TRBJ2-1
V gene: TRBV14
CDR3 protein: CASSYGGGGNEQFF
CDR3 DNA: TGTGCCAGCAGCTACGGGGGAGGGGGCAATGAGCAGTTCTTC

D gene: -
clone size: -
J gene: TRBJ2-5
V gene: TRBV12-5
CDR3 protein: CASGLGGQETQYF
CDR3 DNA: TGTGCTAGTGGTTTGGGAGGGCAGGAGACCCAGTACTTC

D gene: -
clone size: -
J gene: TRBJ2-1
V gene: TRBV9
CDR3 protein: CASSATGNGSHEQFF
CDR3 DNA: TGTGCCAGCAGCGCAACAGGGAATGGTTCTCATGAGCAGTTCTTC

D gene: -
clone size: -
J gene: TRBJ2-7
V gene: TRBV7-9
CDR3 protein: CASSHPGPNHEQYF
CDR3 DNA: TGTGCCAGCAGCCACCCCGGTCCGAACCACGAGCAGTACTTC

D gene: -
clone size: -
J gene: TRBJ2-1
V gene: TRBV2
CDR3 protein: CASRDVQGMGNEQFF
CDR3 DNA: TGTGCCAGCAGGGATGTACAGGGTATGGGCAATGAGCAGTTCTTC

D gene: TRBD2
clone size: -
J gene: TRBJ2-5
V gene: TRBV27
CDR3 protein: CASSPRLAGAETQYF
CDR3 DNA: TGTGCCAGCAGCCCGAGACTAGCGGGAGCTGAGACCCAGTACTTC

D gene: -
clone size: -
J gene: TRBJ1-1
V gene: TRBV27
CDR3 protein: CASSFIGQGDPEAFF
CDR3 DNA: TGTGCCAGCAGTTTCATAGGTCAGGGCGACCCTGAAGCTTTCTTT